This TCR beta chain comes out of a study of cytomegalovirus exposure and HLA in healthy donors. Vbeta (60) and Jbeta (13) primers were used in the PCR. Measured with immunoSEQ multiplex PCR; TCRdb has only the in-frame clones, and not every one. The sample carries under 200,000 clones, over 65% recorded once. Trimming stripped 4 bases from V and 3 bases from J, with 11 bases between. Per the germline V gene, CDR1 is SGHRS and CDR2 is YFSETQ. The CDR3 has 14 amino acids. This clonotype originated in a woman aged 25 to 39 in good health and CMV-seronegative. The sequenced sample was PBMCs. The rearrangement links TRBV5-1 to TRBJ2-1, with D possibly matching TRBD1 (6 bases). The CDR3 protein is CASSTDRYYNEQFF. The CDR3, as DNA: TGCGCCAGCAGCACAGACAGGTACTACAATGAGCAGTTCTTC.